Below, 30 T cell receptor beta chains from the same sample are listed, as sequenced in a study of early stage breast cancer tumors. Data came from immunoSEQ multiplex PCR; TCRdb stores just in-frame clones and leaves some out. The data show over 25,000 clones, 72% seen once. The sequencing input was blood. These receptors all stem from a person aged 45-65 years with breast cancer.

This chain uses TRBV27 with TRBJ2-7, with 7 nucleotides matching TRBD2. Germline CDR1 reads MNHEY; CDR2 reads SMNVEV (reference sequence). V trimming: 4 bases; J trimming: 3 bases; junction bases outside the gene matches: 3. CDR3 length: 13 amino acids. The CDR3: CASSSGGGYEQYF. CDR3 nucleotide sequence: TGTGCCAGCAGTTCTGGGGGGGGCTACGAGCAGTACTTC.

The chain carries TRBV7-3 and TRBJ2-7; a possible D gene is TRBD2 (5 bases). This CDR3 contains 12 residues. Per the germline V gene, CDR1 is SGHTA and CDR2 is FQGTGA. V shed 1 base and J shed 4 bases, with 5 bases lying between them. The DNA for the CDR3 is TGTGCCAGCAGCTTAAGGGAGTACGAGCAGTACTTC. Its protein product is CASSLREYEQYF.

J is TRBJ2-2 and V is TRBV4-3; D may be TRBD2 (5 bases). The CDR3 runs 16 residues. The V and J ends lost 4 bases and 7 bases respectively, with 19 bases between them. Germline lookup yields CDR1 LGHNA and CDR2 YSLEER. CDR3 in DNA: TGCGCCAGCAGCCCAGCCCTTGGGGAGAGCGGCGGGGAGCTGTTTTTT. Amino acids: CASSPALGESGGELFF.

The CDR3 here is CSGGEETQYF. CDR3 nucleotide sequence: TGCAGCGGTGGCGAAGAGACCCAGTACTTC. The J gene is TRBJ2-5, the V gene TRBV29-1; D not resolved. V lost 7 bases and J lost 3, with 6 bases in between. CDR3 length equals 10 residues. CDR1 SQVTM and CDR2 ANQGSEA come from the germline V gene.

The genes are TRBV7-9 and TRBJ2-1; 8 bases are shared with TRBD1. V lost 1 base, J lost 8 bases, and 7 bases stayed unmatched. The CDR3 spans 15 residues. Germline V lookup: CDR1 SEHNR, CDR2 FQNEAQ (reference sequence). In nucleotides, the CDR3 is TGTGCCAGCAGCTTAGGGCAGGGGGCAGTGGATGAGCAGTTCTTC. It encodes CASSLGQGAVDEQFF.

The chain employs TRBV30 and TRBJ1-5; 9 bases match TRBD1. The CDR3 sequence is 13 residues long. Unmatched junction bases numbered 3, after V lost 1 base and J lost 8 bases. CDR1 GTSNPN and CDR2 SVGIG come from the germline V gene (reference sequence). For the CDR3, the DNA is TGTGCCTGGAGTGGGACAGGGGTCGAGCCCCAGCATTTT. Encoded protein: CAWSGTGVEPQHF.

The rearrangement uses TRBV11-3 and TRBJ2-1, with 8 positions matching TRBD2. CDR3 length equals 13 residues. The V gene's germline CDR1 is SGHNT and CDR2 YENEEA. The V gene end was trimmed by 6 bases and the J gene end by 12 bases; junction bases not matched to a gene: 10. The chain's CDR3 is CASSQAGAWGQFF. The DNA of the CDR3 is TGTGCCAGCAGTCAAGCGGGGGCGTGGGGGCAGTTCTTC.

This chain uses TRBV2 with TRBJ1-3; 9 positions match TRBD1. Germline CDR1 and CDR2: SNHLY and FYNNEI. The J segment lost 4 bases and the V segment lost 9 bases, leaving 22 bases of the junction unmatched. The CDR3 runs to 19 residues. CDR3 in DNA: TGTGCCAGATTATCCCGCCTGACAGGGGGTGACCTAGGGGGAAACACCATATATTTT. It codes for CARLSRLTGGDLGGNTIYF.

This chain joins TRBV10-2 and TRBJ2-7, with 12 bases that match TRBD2. The CDR3 covers 16 residues. Germline V lookup: CDR1 WSHSY, CDR2 SAAADI. The V gene end was trimmed by 3 bases and the J gene end by 1 base; junction bases not matched to a gene: 4. The CDR3 loop reads CASSDRTSGKSYEQYF. The CDR3 nucleotides are TGCGCCAGCAGTGACCGGACTAGCGGGAAATCCTACGAGCAGTACTTC.

The table lists this clone with a few counts. This chain links TRBV29-1 with TRBJ1-2, with TRBD1 identical over 9 bases. The V segment lost 6 bases and the J segment 4 bases; nucleotides outside the gene matches: 18. The length of the CDR3 is 17 residues. From germline, CDR1 is SQVTM and CDR2 ANQGSEA. Written as DNA, the CDR3 is TGCAGCGTCGCCCCAAGTCCGAAACAGGGGGCTACCTATGGCTACACCTTC. Translation gives CSVAPSPKQGATYGYTF.

This chain uses TRBV15 with TRBJ2-1, with 9 bases matching TRBD2. Germline assignment: CDR1 LNHNV and CDR2 YYDKDF (reference sequence). CDR3 size: 18 residues. V trimming: 2 bases; J trimming: 7 bases; junction bases outside the gene matches: 15. DNA of the CDR3: TGTGCCACCAGCAGATCCTTCGGGGTGGCGGGAGGGGAGAATGAGCAGTTCTTC. Translating gives CATSRSFGVAGGENEQFF.

The V call is TRBV9, the J call TRBJ2-2; 7 bases align to TRBD2. From germline, CDR1 is SGDLS and CDR2 YYNGEE. J lost 1 base, V lost 0 bases, and 6 bases had no gene match. The CDR3 extends over 17 amino acids. The chain's CDR3 is CASSVDGLAVNTGELFF. The CDR3, as DNA: TGTGCCAGCAGCGTAGACGGTCTAGCGGTGAACACCGGGGAGCTGTTTTTT.

J is TRBJ1-3 and V is TRBV7-8; D ambiguous. The CDR3 sequence is 14 residues long. Germline V gene lookup returns CDR1 SGHVS and CDR2 FQNEAQ. Trimming shortened V by 3 bases and J by 3 bases, and 9 bases separated the two germline ends. The DNA of the CDR3 is TGTGCCAGCAGCTTGCGGTTTGATGGAAACACCATATATTTT. Its protein is CASSLRFDGNTIYF.

In its sample, this clone was seen a few times. The chain is built from TRBV12-5 and TRBJ2-2; 7 positions match TRBD1. V dropped 6 bases and J dropped 3; count of bases not matched to a gene: 7. The CDR3 extends over 15 amino acids. The germline CDR1 and CDR2 sequences are LGHNT and FRNRAP. The CDR3 region is CASGPRTGDTGELFF. In DNA, the CDR3 is TGTGCTAGTGGACCCCGGACAGGAGACACCGGGGAGCTGTTTTTT.

The rearrangement links TRBV6-1 to TRBJ2-3, with TRBD2 as a possible D gene (6 bases). The V end was cut by 6 bases, the J end by 1 base, with 11 bases between. Germline-derived CDR1 and CDR2 are MNHNS and SASEGT. The CDR3 extends over 14 amino acids. This chain's CDR3 is CASRKTGGTDTQYF. The CDR3 DNA reads as TGTGCCAGCAGGAAGACGGGGGGCACAGATACGCAGTATTTT.

This clone has a single count. The J gene is TRBJ1-2, the V gene TRBV2; 8 bases fit TRBD1. CDR3 length: 13 residues. The germline CDR1 and CDR2 sequences are SNHLY and FYNNEI. With 6 bases clipped from V and 4 bases from J, the junction kept 4 bases outside the gene matches. The CDR3 nucleotides are TGTGCCAGCAGCCCGGACAGGGCCTATGGCTACACCTTC. Encoded protein: CASSPDRAYGYTF. Full variable domain (rest looked up from reference TRBV2 and TRBJ1-2): EPEVTQTPSHQVTQMGQEVILRCVPISNHLYFYWYRQILGQKVEFLVSFYNNEISEKSEIFDDQFSVERPDGSNFTLKIRSTKLEDSAMYFCASSPDRAYGYTFGSGTRLTVV.

The chain carries TRBV18 and TRBJ2-1; maybe TRBD2 (6 bases). Trimming cost V 6 bases and J 4 bases, with 16 bases left between them. This CDR3 contains 15 residues. Looked up from germline, CDR1 is KGHSH and CDR2 is LQKENI. CDR3 DNA sequence: TGTGCCAGCTCTCTCCGGGACTTGTGGTACAATGAGCAGTTCTTC. Its translation: CASSLRDLWYNEQFF.

The gene calls are TRBV7-9 and TRBJ1-6, with 8 bases that match TRBD1. CDR1 and CDR2 (germline): SEHNR, FQNEAQ (reference sequence). V shed 8 bases and J 5 bases; nucleotides not matched to a gene: 2. The CDR3 runs to 13 residues. DNA of the CDR3: TGTGCCAGCGAGGACAGGGATAATTCACCCCTCCACTTT. It specifies CASEDRDNSPLHF.

This chain joins TRBV6-1 and TRBJ2-3; 10 nucleotides agree with TRBD2. With V trimmed by 11 bases and J by 4 bases, 9 bases remained unmatched. This CDR3 is built from 14 residues. CDR1 and CDR2 from the germline V gene are MNHNS and SASEGT. In DNA form, the CDR3 reads TGTGCCGGGTCTAGCGGGAGCATTTCAGATACGCAGTATTTT. Residues: CAGSSGSISDTQYF.

J is TRBJ2-3 and V is TRBV11-2; TRBD1 matches 8 bases. Germline CDR1 SGHAT, CDR2 FQNNGV. After removal of 3 bases from V and 4 bases from J, the junction contained 3 bases not matched to a gene. This CDR3 is 14 amino acids long. The CDR3 sequence is CASSLGQAADTQYF. The DNA for the CDR3 is TGTGCCAGCAGCTTGGGACAGGCAGCAGATACGCAGTATTTT.

This clone was counted between two and nine times. This chain links TRBV2 with TRBJ2-1; no definite D call. V lost 3 bases to trimming and J lost 9 bases, with 6 bases between them. This CDR3 spans 11 amino acids. Germline V CDR1 and CDR2: SNHLY, FYNNEI. In DNA, the CDR3 is TGTGCCAGCAGTGATTATCTTGAGCAGTTCTTC. This translates into CASSDYLEQFF.

This chain connects TRBV18 to TRBJ2-1; 10 bases are a match to TRBD1. Germline assignment: CDR1 KGHSH and CDR2 LQKENI. V dropped 1 base and J dropped 5; count of bases not matched to a gene: 5. The CDR3 contains 16 residues. In nucleotides, the CDR3 is TGTGCCAGCTCACCACAGGGACAGGGGTGGCACAATGAGCAGTTCTTC. Encoded protein: CASSPQGQGWHNEQFF. The variable domain in full, completed from reference TRBV18 and TRBJ2-1, reads NAGVMQNPRHLVRRRGQEARLRCSPMKGHSHVYWYRQLPEEGLKFMVYLQKENIIDESGMPKERFSAEFPKEGPSILRIQQVVRGDSAAYFCASSPQGQGWHNEQFFGPGTRLTVL.

The V call is TRBV15, the J call TRBJ2-1; D possibly corresponds to TRBD2 (5 bases). V lost 4 bases, J lost 2 bases, and 12 bases lay in between. CDR1 is LNHNV and CDR2 is YYDKDF in the germline V gene (reference sequence). CDR3 size: 15 residues. The CDR3 is CATSTNRETYNEQFF. DNA for the CDR3: TGTGCCACCAGCACGAATAGGGAGACCTACAATGAGCAGTTCTTC.

The chain has TRBV19 and TRBJ2-3; tentative D call: TRBD1 (6 bases). The CDR3 runs to 18 residues. The ends were cut back, 4 bases at V and 6 bases at J, with 26 bases in the middle. Germline V lookup: CDR1 LNHDA, CDR2 SQIVND (reference sequence). CDR3: CASSRKGGAAAPGDTQYF. The CDR3 DNA sequence: TGTGCCAGTAGTAGAAAAGGGGGAGCCGCGGCGCCCGGGGATACGCAGTATTTT.

This clone has only a few counts. This rearrangement joins TRBV5-5 to TRBJ2-7, with D unclear. The CDR3 runs to 11 residues. The germline gives CDR1 SGHKS, CDR2 YYEKEE (reference sequence). Trimming removed 3 bases from V and 3 bases from J, with 4 bases in between. The chain's CDR3 is CASSWNYEQYF. The CDR3 DNA is TGTGCCAGCAGCTGGAACTACGAGCAGTACTTC.

This chain uses TRBV18 with TRBJ1-1; 8 bases map to TRBD1. Germline lookup yields CDR1 KGHSH and CDR2 LQKENI. The trim removed 3 bases at V and 0 bases at J, leaving 3 bases unmatched. The CDR3 is 15 amino acids. The CDR3 DNA reads TGTGCCAGCTCACCGCGGACAGGGATGAACACTGAAGCTTTCTTT. Translating it yields CASSPRTGMNTEAFF. The whole variable domain, filled in from reference TRBV18 and TRBJ1-1, reads NAGVMQNPRHLVRRRGQEARLRCSPMKGHSHVYWYRQLPEEGLKFMVYLQKENIIDESGMPKERFSAEFPKEGPSILRIQQVVRGDSAAYFCASSPRTGMNTEAFFGQGTRLTVV.

The chain uses TRBV5-1 and TRBJ1-1; D unclear. CDR1 and CDR2 from the germline V gene are SGHRS and YFSETQ. The CDR3 consists of 13 residues. V was cut by 0 bases and J by 6 bases, with 9 bases left in between. The CDR3 nucleotides are TGCGCCAGCAGCTTGGAAGTTTACGCTGAAGCTTTCTTT. It is translated as CASSLEVYAEAFF.

This sequence joins TRBV18 and TRBJ2-3; D is undetermined. Germline CDR1 reads KGHSH; CDR2 reads LQKENI. The CDR3 has 16 amino acids. The V gene lost 4 bases and the J gene lost 1 base, with 15 bases spanning the gap. This chain's CDR3 is CASSLTLGAGTDTQYF. In DNA form, the CDR3 reads TGTGCCAGCTCACTTACCCTGGGCGCGGGCACAGATACGCAGTATTTT. The full variable domain, its missing parts supplied by reference TRBV18 and TRBJ2-3, is NAGVMQNPRHLVRRRGQEARLRCSPMKGHSHVYWYRQLPEEGLKFMVYLQKENIIDESGMPKERFSAEFPKEGPSILRIQQVVRGDSAAYFCASSLTLGAGTDTQYFGPGTRLTVL.

A few counts support this clone. V is TRBV30 and J is TRBJ1-2, with unresolved D. The germline V gene has CDR1 GTSNPN and CDR2 SVGIG (reference sequence). Trimming took off 3 bases at V and 7 bases at J, with 15 bases between the two ends. The CDR3 is 13 amino acids. This CDR3 is CAWSPDGTIGYTF. The CDR3 nucleotides read TGTGCCTGGAGCCCCGACGGAACCATTGGCTACACCTTC.

The chain uses TRBV29-1 and TRBJ2-1; D unclear. Trimming pared 7 bases from V and 4 bases from J, leaving 17 bases between. The CDR3 consists of 14 residues. Germline V CDR1 and CDR2: SQVTM, ANQGSEA. DNA of the CDR3: TGCAGCGCCGCCGGGCCCCCCTTTTACAATGAGCAGTTCTTC. It translates to CSAAGPPFYNEQFF.